The 2 T cell receptor beta chains below all came from one sample that was sequenced in a study of T cell clonality in common variable immunodeficiency. Sequencing was performed with immunoSEQ multiplex PCR; in TCRdb, only in-frame clones are kept and a portion is missing. The sample yields approximately 30,000 clones, without any singletons. Study results and caveats: Common variable immunodeficiency TCR beta sequences reportedly had fewer deletions and N-nucleotide insertions.

Antigen specificity for these receptors is unknown. Material for sequencing was peripheral blood mononuclear cells. Every receptor here comes from a human donor with common variable immunodeficiency.

This clone appeared many times. The CDR3 extends 3 residues past the end of the read, so its final part is completed from the germline J gene. The genes are TRBV7-6 and TRBJ2-5; 15 bases are a match to TRBD2. J was trimmed by 4 bases and V by 5 bases; bases with no gene match: 8. In germline, CDR1 is SGHVS, CDR2 FNYEAQ. There are 17 residues in the CDR3. This CDR3 is CASSHWTSGGARETQYF. CDR3 DNA (partial): TGTGCCAGCAGCCACTGGACTAGCGGGGGGGCTCGAGAGACC.

This clone has ten or more counts. The CDR3 extends 3 residues past the end of the read, so its final part is completed from the germline J gene. The rearrangement joins TRBV19 to TRBJ2-7, with D unresolved. The germline V gene has CDR1 LNHDA and CDR2 SQIVND (reference sequence). The CDR3 contains 14 residues. With 6 bases removed from V and 2 bases from J, the gap between germline ends came to 14 bases. This chain's CDR3 is CASSPMVRAYEQYF. CDR3 DNA (partial): TGTGCCAGTAGCCCGATGGTCCGGGCCTACGAG.